One and the same sample provided the 28 T cell receptor beta chains below, sequenced in a study of response to subunit inactivated influenza vaccine. TCRdb passed the RT-PCR reads through MiXCR, listing each CDR3 protein once. The data contain hundreds of thousands of distinct CDR3 sequences, about 25% of them singletons. The sequences come from CD4+ T cells sorted from PBMCs, collected 4 to 6 days after vaccination. These receptors were taken from a man aged 50-60 years who received an inactivated influenza vaccine.

This chain uses TRBV2 with TRBJ2-7; tentative D call: TRBD2 (5 bases). V gave up 3 bases and J gave up 0 bases, with 9 bases separating them. Per germline, CDR1 SNHLY and CDR2 FYNNEI. CDR3 size: 14 residues. The CDR3 region has the DNA TGTGCCAGCAGTGACGGGATCATCTCCTACGAGCAGTACTTC. Its translation: CASSDGIISYEQYF. The full variable domain, in which reference TRBV2 and TRBJ2-7 provide the parts outside the CDR3, is EPEVTQTPSHQVTQMGQEVILRCVPISNHLYFYWYRQILGQKVEFLVSFYNNEISEKSEIFDDQFSVERPDGSNFTLKIRSTKLEDSAMYFCASSDGIISYEQYFGPGTRLTVT.

This clonotype was detected only a few times. This chain uses TRBV20-1 with TRBJ2-7, with D unresolved. The CDR3 has 14 amino acids. Germline V CDR1 and CDR2: DFQATT, SNEGSKA (reference sequence). Trimming removed 6 bases at V and 2 bases at J, with 17 bases between. The CDR3 region is CSANEQRNTYEQYF. The CDR3 DNA sequence: TGCAGTGCAAATGAACAGAGAAACACCTACGAGCAGTACTTC.

The V gene is TRBV6-5, the J gene TRBJ2-1, with 9 bases that match TRBD2. The V and J ends lost 0 bases and 4 bases, in that order; junction bases with no gene match: 4. The germline V gene encodes CDR1 MNHEY and CDR2 SVGAGI. The CDR3 runs 16 residues. The CDR3 region has the DNA TGTGCCAGCAGTTACTCGGGCGGGGGGGCGTACAATGAGCAGTTCTTC. As protein: CASSYSGGGAYNEQFF.

The V gene is TRBV20-1, the J gene TRBJ2-7, with 7 positions matching TRBD1. V gave up 3 bases and J gave up 4 bases; unmatched junction bases: 6. There are 13 residues in the CDR3. CDR1 DFQATT and CDR2 SNEGSKA come from the germline V gene (reference sequence). In DNA form, the CDR3 reads TGCAGTGCTAGGCTCGGGACAGAGTACGAGCAGTACTTC. Translation: CSARLGTEYEQYF.

The chain uses TRBV28 and TRBJ1-1; TRBD1 agrees at 7 bases. Germline CDR1 MDHEN, CDR2 SYDVKM. J was trimmed by 10 bases and V by 6 bases; bases with no gene match: 11. The CDR3 runs 13 residues. CDR3 nucleotides: TGTGCCAGCAGACAGGGGTCCTTCAGTGGAGCTTTCTTT. Its protein product is CASRQGSFSGAFF. The whole variable domain, filled in from reference TRBV28 and TRBJ1-1, reads DVKVTQSSRYLVKRTGEKVFLECVQDMDHENMFWYRQDPGLGLRLIYFSYDVKMKEKGDIPEGYSVSREKKERFSLILESASTNQTSMYLCASRQGSFSGAFFGQGTRLTVV.

This clonotype was seen more than once but under ten times. This chain uses TRBV20-1 with TRBJ1-6; TRBD1 matches 9 bases. The CDR3 consists of 14 residues. Trimming took 5 bases from V and 6 from J; bases not matched to a gene: 5. Germline CDR1 and CDR2: DFQATT and SNEGSKA (reference sequence). In DNA form, the CDR3 reads TGCAGTGCTTTAGGGGACAGGGTTAATTCACCCCTCCACTTT. It translates to CSALGDRVNSPLHF.

The chain joins TRBV11-2 to TRBJ2-7; D is undetermined. Trimming pared 4 bases from V and 2 bases from J, leaving 12 bases between. Germline CDR1 SGHAT, CDR2 FQNNGV. The CDR3 consists of 14 residues. For the CDR3, the DNA is TGTGCCAGCAGCTCCCTCGGCGGAACCTACGAGCAGTACTTC. Its translation is CASSSLGGTYEQYF.

The J gene is TRBJ1-5, the V gene TRBV12-3 or TRBV12-4; no firm D call. V lost 6 bases, J lost 3 bases, and 12 bases lay in between. This CDR3 is 14 amino acids long. CDR3 in DNA: TGTGCCAGCAGGTTCGGATCTTTCAATCAGCCCCAGCATTTT. Its translation is CASRFGSFNQPQHF.

This clonotype showed up just a few times. The rearrangement joins TRBV12-3 or TRBV12-4 to TRBJ2-7; no reliable D call. Between the trimmed V and J ends, which lost 10 bases and 1 base, there was a span of 20 bases. The CDR3 is 15 amino acids. The CDR3 loop is CANRRGAVKSYEQYF. The DNA of the CDR3 is TGTGCCAACCGTCGCGGTGCGGTGAAGTCCTACGAGCAGTACTTC.

This clonotype occurred a few times. The rearrangement links TRBV6-1 to TRBJ2-2; TRBD1 matches 8 bases. CDR3 length equals 15 residues. CDR1 is MNHNS, CDR2 SASEGT, per germline. V lost 5 bases and J lost 3; bases outside the gene matches: 5. Here the CDR3 reads CASSRTGSDTGELFF. The CDR3, as DNA: TGTGCCAGCAGTAGGACAGGGTCGGACACCGGGGAGCTGTTTTTT.

This chain connects TRBV20-1 to TRBJ2-7, with D maybe TRBD1 (5 bases). The CDR3 contains 14 residues. The V and J ends lost 0 bases and 3 bases respectively, with 12 bases between them. Germline V gene data show CDR1 as DFQATT and CDR2 as SNEGSKA (reference sequence). The CDR3 here is CSARDLRTYYEQYF. CDR3 DNA sequence: TGCAGTGCTAGAGATCTTCGGACATACTACGAGCAGTACTTC.

There are a few counts of this clonotype. The rearrangement uses TRBV5-1 and TRBJ1-1; possible D gene TRBD1, 5 bases. Trimming took off 5 bases at V and 1 base at J, with 18 bases between the two ends. In germline, CDR1 is SGHRS, CDR2 YFSETQ. The CDR3 has 16 residues. The CDR3 coding sequence is TGCGCCAGCAGACCCCCCCCCGGGACGGGGAACACTGAAGCTTTCTTT. Translated, it gives CASRPPPGTGNTEAFF.

CDR3 in DNA: TGTGCCAGCAGTGAGTGGGGTAGAGGGGCCTACGAGCAGTACTTC. This sequence encodes CASSEWGRGAYEQYF. The chain links TRBV2 to TRBJ2-7; D is tentatively TRBD1 or TRBD2 (5 bases each). Trimming shortened V by 3 bases and J by 2 bases, and 14 bases separated the two germline ends. This CDR3 has 15 amino acids. Germline V gene sequence: CDR1 SNHLY, CDR2 FYNNEI.

This sequence joins TRBV20-1 and TRBJ2-1; D is possibly TRBD2 (5 bases). V lost 0 bases to trimming and J lost 1 base, with 13 bases between them. The germline V gene has CDR1 DFQATT and CDR2 SNEGSKA (reference sequence). This CDR3 has 16 residues. The CDR3 DNA follows: TGCAGTGCTAGAGATCCGGGAAGTGTTTCCTACAATGAGCAGTTCTTC. It encodes CSARDPGSVSYNEQFF.

This clonotype was picked up a small number of times. The rearrangement uses TRBV20-1 and TRBJ2-5, with D tentatively TRBD2 (5 bases). Per the germline V gene, CDR1 is DFQATT and CDR2 is SNEGSKA (reference sequence). This CDR3 region has 13 residues. Trimming left V 2 bases short and J 5 bases short, with 12 bases between. CDR3 nucleotide sequence: TGCAGTGCTAGAATCGAACGGAGGGAGACCCAGTACTTC. Protein product: CSARIERRETQYF.

CDR3 DNA sequence: TGTGCCAGCAGCTTATTCCCTGGGACTGAAGCTTTCTTT. As protein: CASSLFPGTEAFF. V and J are TRBV7-9 and TRBJ1-1; D remains ambiguous. V was pared by 2 bases and J by 5 bases, with 9 bases between. There are 13 residues in the CDR3. From germline, CDR1 is SEHNR and CDR2 FQNEAQ (reference sequence).

The chain combines TRBV20-1 with TRBJ2-1, with 7 bases lining up with TRBD2. Germline lookup yields CDR1 DFQATT and CDR2 SNEGSKA (reference sequence). The CDR3 is 16 amino acids. Losses at the gene ends were 3 bases for V and 6 bases for J; bases not matched to a gene: 14. CDR3 in DNA: TGCAGTGCTAGTAATATGGTAGCGGGCCGGGGCAATGAGCAGTTCTTC. Protein: CSASNMVAGRGNEQFF.

The chain carries TRBV7-9 and TRBJ2-1; 9 bases are a match to TRBD2. This CDR3 region has 16 residues. Per the germline V gene, CDR1 is SEHNR and CDR2 is FQNEAQ (reference sequence). V was pared by 0 bases and J by 5 bases, with 5 bases of the junction left unmatched. The CDR3 protein is CASSLALTSGHNEQFF. The CDR3 region has the DNA TGTGCCAGCAGCTTAGCGTTAACTAGCGGGCACAATGAGCAGTTCTTC.

This clonotype has a handful of counts. J is TRBJ2-1 and V is TRBV7-2, with 12 bases matching TRBD2. The CDR3 totals 17 residues. Germline trimming cut 0 bases from V and 8 bases from J; bases unmatched to any gene: 8. Germline CDR1 reads SGHTA; CDR2 reads FQGNSA. The CDR3 loop is CASSLAPSGGASHEQFF. The CDR3 DNA follows: TGTGCCAGCAGCTTAGCGCCTAGCGGGGGGGCCTCCCATGAGCAGTTCTTC.

This clonotype came up a few times. V usage is TRBV4-2 and J usage is TRBJ2-5; D ambiguous. Trimming removed 0 bases from V and 3 bases from J, with 8 bases in between. The CDR3 is 14 residues long. CDR1 is LGHNA, CDR2 YNFKEQ, per germline. The CDR3 sequence: CASSQEGQKETQYF. For the CDR3, the DNA is TGTGCCAGCAGCCAAGAAGGGCAGAAAGAGACCCAGTACTTC.

The chain carries TRBV3-1 and TRBJ2-3; D is unresolved. CDR3 length equals 13 residues. Trimming cost V 2 bases and J 5 bases, with 8 bases left between them. CDR1 and CDR2 from the germline V gene are LGHDT and YNNKEL (reference sequence). CDR3 DNA: TGTGCCAGCAGCCAATACAGAAGAGATACGCAGTATTTT. Its translation is CASSQYRRDTQYF.

This clonotype was counted between two and nine times. The V call is TRBV7-2, the J call TRBJ2-5; D may correspond to TRBD1 or TRBD2 (5 bases each). The CDR3 loop spans 16 amino acids. CDR1 is SGHTA, CDR2 FQGNSA, per germline. Deletions cut 0 bases from V and 1 base from J, with 12 bases between. The CDR3 DNA reads TGTGCCAGCAGCTTAGCGATCGGGGCGGGCCAAGAGACCCAGTACTTC. Translation gives CASSLAIGAGQETQYF.

This clonotype was seen a handful of times. This chain joins TRBV6-2 or TRBV6-3 and TRBJ2-7, with TRBD2 identical over 12 bases. CDR3 length: 17 residues. The trim removed 2 bases at V and 0 bases at J, leaving 5 bases unmatched. CDR1 is MNHEY and CDR2 is SVGEGT in the germline V gene. The CDR3 spells CASSYPLAGGSSYEQYF. The CDR3 bases are TGTGCCAGCAGTTACCCACTAGCGGGGGGCAGCTCCTACGAGCAGTACTTC.

This chain uses TRBV7-2 with TRBJ1-1; tentatively, D is TRBD1 (5 bases). V was clipped by 2 bases and J by 3 bases, with 10 bases between them. Germline V gene sequence: CDR1 SGHTA, CDR2 FQGNSA. The CDR3 spans 14 residues. In DNA, the CDR3 is TGTGCCAGCAGCTTATCGGCCAGGGACACTGAAGCTTTCTTT. The encoded protein is CASSLSARDTEAFF.

This clonotype was detected a few times. This rearrangement joins TRBV5-1 to TRBJ2-7; TRBD2 agrees at 12 bases. Germline V gives CDR1 SGHRS, CDR2 YFSETQ. This CDR3 is 15 amino acids long. After removal of 4 bases from V and 1 base from J, the junction contained 3 bases not matched to a gene. The CDR3 sequence is CASSIGTSGSYEQYF. The CDR3 coding sequence is TGCGCCAGCAGCATTGGGACTAGCGGGTCCTACGAGCAGTACTTC.

This clonotype showed up just a few times. The chain carries TRBV28 and TRBJ2-3; D unclear. Per germline, CDR1 MDHEN and CDR2 SYDVKM. This CDR3 has 13 amino acids. Trimming shortened V by 10 bases and J by 0 bases, and 11 bases separated the two germline ends. The CDR3 DNA reads as TGTGCCACCGACTCCCGGAGCACAGATACGCAGTATTTT. Protein product: CATDSRSTDTQYF.

This clonotype was seen repeatedly, ten times or more. The V call is TRBV5-1, the J call TRBJ2-2, with TRBD1 matching 8 bases. The CDR3 sequence is 14 residues long. The ends lost 4 bases at V and 5 bases at J; junction bases unmatched: 4. Germline V gene sequence: CDR1 SGHRS, CDR2 YFSETQ. The CDR3 DNA is TGCGCCAGCAGCACGGGACAGGCAACCGGGGAGCTGTTTTTT. This sequence encodes CASSTGQATGELFF.

The chain combines TRBV6-2 or TRBV6-3 with TRBJ2-1; TRBD2 matches at 8 bases. This CDR3 has 14 amino acids. Germline CDR1 and CDR2: MNHEY and SVGEGT. Trimming at V came to 5 bases and at J to 8 bases, leaving 8 bases not matched to a gene. The CDR3 region is CASSPFGRADEQFF. CDR3 sequence (DNA): TGTGCCAGCAGTCCCTTCGGGAGGGCCGATGAGCAGTTCTTC.